The rows below give T cell receptor beta chains drawn from one sample of a study of blood T cell repertoires in COVID-19. Measured with immunoSEQ multiplex PCR; TCRdb has only the in-frame clones, and not every one. The top ten hold 1.5% to 2% of the sample, which has 300,000 to 400,000 clones, more than 70% seen once. Sequenced input: peripheral blood. These receptors all come from a woman in her twenties or thirties with COVID-19, enrolled during active disease. Both conserved end residues are part of each CDR3. The order of the fields is CDR3 DNA, CDR3 protein, D gene, V gene, J gene, clone size. The D gene is left open where the match is weak. Only part of the rows carry a size: once, few, many, or a class if the clone is expanded.

cdr3_nt: TGTGCCATCAGTGAGTCAGCGGTGGGGGGGCGCTCTAGCACAGATACGCAGTATTTT
cdr3_aa: CAISESAVGGRSSTDTQYF
d_call: -
v_call: TRBV10-3
j_call: TRBJ2-3
clone_size: -

cdr3_nt: TGTGCCAGCAGCCCCGATTCATCGAGGGACTATGGCTACACCTTC
cdr3_aa: CASSPDSSRDYGYTF
d_call: -
v_call: TRBV3-1/TRBV3-2
j_call: TRBJ1-2
clone_size: -

cdr3_nt: TGTGCCAGCAGCTTATCTGGGCGAACCTACGAGCAGTACTTC
cdr3_aa: CASSLSGRTYEQYF
d_call: -
v_call: TRBV7-2
j_call: TRBJ2-7
clone_size: -

cdr3_nt: TGTGCCAGCAGCTTAGTCTCTAGCACAGATACGCAGTATTTT
cdr3_aa: CASSLVSSTDTQYF
d_call: -
v_call: TRBV7-9
j_call: TRBJ2-3
clone_size: -

cdr3_nt: TGTGCCAGCAGCACCTCCGGTTCGGGAGGGGAGGCATACAATGAGCAGTTCTTC
cdr3_aa: CASSTSGSGGEAYNEQFF
d_call: TRBD2
v_call: TRBV6-2/TRBV6-3
j_call: TRBJ2-1
clone_size: -

cdr3_nt: TGTGCCAGCAGCCCCAATCCCAATCAGCCCCAGCATTTT
cdr3_aa: CASSPNPNQPQHF
d_call: -
v_call: TRBV7-9
j_call: TRBJ1-5
clone_size: -

cdr3_nt: TGCAGCGTTACCTCAGACAGGGGAAACACTGAAGCTTTCTTT
cdr3_aa: CSVTSDRGNTEAFF
d_call: TRBD1
v_call: TRBV29-1
j_call: TRBJ1-1
clone_size: once

cdr3_nt: TGTGCCAGCAGCGCCTTGGGGGGGCAAGAGACCCAGTACTTC
cdr3_aa: CASSALGGQETQYF
d_call: TRBD2
v_call: TRBV9
j_call: TRBJ2-5
clone_size: -

cdr3_nt: TGCGCCAGCAGCCAAGCAAGGACAGGAATTGAAAAACTGTTTTTT
cdr3_aa: CASSQARTGIEKLFF
d_call: TRBD1
v_call: TRBV4-1
j_call: TRBJ1-4
clone_size: once

cdr3_nt: TGCGCCAGCAGCGGCTCTCGGGGGGACAATGAGCAGTTCTTC
cdr3_aa: CASSGSRGDNEQFF
d_call: TRBD2
v_call: TRBV5-1
j_call: TRBJ2-1
clone_size: -

cdr3_nt: TGTGCCAGCCCCCCGTGGTCGGGGGGTAGTACTGAAGCTTTCTTT
cdr3_aa: CASPPWSGGSTEAFF
d_call: -
v_call: TRBV2
j_call: TRBJ1-1
clone_size: -

cdr3_nt: TGTGCCAGTAGTATAATGGGAGGGCGGCTGGGTCAGCCCCAGCATTTT
cdr3_aa: CASSIMGGRLGQPQHF
d_call: -
v_call: TRBV19
j_call: TRBJ1-5
clone_size: -

cdr3_nt: TGTGCCAGCAGCCAAGGTCGGGACAGCTTGTACGAGCAGTACTTC
cdr3_aa: CASSQGRDSLYEQYF
d_call: TRBD1
v_call: TRBV3-1/TRBV3-2
j_call: TRBJ2-7
clone_size: -

cdr3_nt: TGTGCCAGCAGCTTTCGGACTAGCTGGAACACCGGGGAGCTGTTTTTT
cdr3_aa: CASSFRTSWNTGELFF
d_call: TRBD2
v_call: TRBV5-7
j_call: TRBJ2-2
clone_size: -

cdr3_nt: TGTGCCAGCAGTCCATGGGGTAGCGGTCAGCCCCAGCATTTT
cdr3_aa: CASSPWGSGQPQHF
d_call: -
v_call: TRBV27
j_call: TRBJ1-5
clone_size: -

cdr3_nt: TGTGCCAGCAGTTACTTGGGGACTAGTGCTGAGCAGTTCTTC
cdr3_aa: CASSYLGTSAEQFF
d_call: TRBD2
v_call: TRBV6-2/TRBV6-3
j_call: TRBJ2-1
clone_size: -

cdr3_nt: TGTGCCAGCACTCTACAGGGGGCGGGCAATGAGCAGTTCTTC
cdr3_aa: CASTLQGAGNEQFF
d_call: TRBD1
v_call: TRBV7-8
j_call: TRBJ2-1
clone_size: -

cdr3_nt: TGTGCCAGCAGTTTAGGGGCGGGGCTCTCGAACACCGGGGAGCTGTTTTTT
cdr3_aa: CASSLGAGLSNTGELFF
d_call: -
v_call: TRBV28
j_call: TRBJ2-2
clone_size: -

cdr3_nt: TGTTCTAGCGGGCCACGTTATGGAGATACGCAGTATTTT
cdr3_aa: CSSGPRYGDTQYF
d_call: TRBD2
v_call: TRBV12-3/TRBV12-4
j_call: TRBJ2-3
clone_size: -

cdr3_nt: TGTGCCAGCTCACCAAGGGACAGATTCTCTAACTATGGCTACACCTTC
cdr3_aa: CASSPRDRFSNYGYTF
d_call: TRBD1
v_call: TRBV18
j_call: TRBJ1-2
clone_size: -

cdr3_nt: TGTGCCAGCAGTTTACAAGCGGGAATGGCGTTCTTC
cdr3_aa: CASSLQAGMAFF
d_call: TRBD2
v_call: TRBV12-3/TRBV12-4
j_call: TRBJ2-1
clone_size: once

cdr3_nt: TGTGCCAGCGCCGGACTAGGGGTAGAGACCCAGTACTTC
cdr3_aa: CASAGLGVETQYF
d_call: TRBD2
v_call: TRBV2
j_call: TRBJ2-5
clone_size: -

cdr3_nt: TGCGCCAGCAGCGCCTACGGGACTCCCCCTTTCGAGCAGTACTTC
cdr3_aa: CASSAYGTPPFEQYF
d_call: -
v_call: TRBV5-1
j_call: TRBJ2-7
clone_size: -

cdr3_nt: TGTGCCAGCAGCGGAGACAGGGGGCAGGGATCACCCCTCCACTTT
cdr3_aa: CASSGDRGQGSPLHF
d_call: TRBD1
v_call: TRBV5-4
j_call: TRBJ1-6
clone_size: few

cdr3_nt: TGTGCCAGCAGCCTGAGTCGGGGACTCCCTTTTAACACTGAAGCTTTCTTT
cdr3_aa: CASSLSRGLPFNTEAFF
d_call: -
v_call: TRBV4-2
j_call: TRBJ1-1
clone_size: -

cdr3_nt: TGTGCCAGCAGCTTAGGGTCCACAGGGGATAATGGCTACACCTTC
cdr3_aa: CASSLGSTGDNGYTF
d_call: TRBD1
v_call: TRBV7-9
j_call: TRBJ1-2
clone_size: -

cdr3_nt: TGTGCCAGTAGTATAGCCACGACAGTGGGCACTGAAGCTTTCTTT
cdr3_aa: CASSIATTVGTEAFF
d_call: -
v_call: TRBV19
j_call: TRBJ1-1
clone_size: -

cdr3_nt: TGTGCCAGCAGCCAAGTGGGCAGGGAGGCCGGGGAGCTGTTTTTT
cdr3_aa: CASSQVGREAGELFF
d_call: -
v_call: TRBV13
j_call: TRBJ2-2
clone_size: -

cdr3_nt: TGTGCCAGTGAACCCACCCTAGCTTTCAATGAGCAGTTCTTC
cdr3_aa: CASEPTLAFNEQFF
d_call: -
v_call: TRBV7-9
j_call: TRBJ2-1
clone_size: -

cdr3_nt: TGTGCCAGCAGCTTAAGGTTGACTAGCGCCATCAATGAGCAGTTCTTC
cdr3_aa: CASSLRLTSAINEQFF
d_call: TRBD2
v_call: TRBV7-3
j_call: TRBJ2-1
clone_size: -

cdr3_nt: TGCGCCAGCAGCCAGAACGCGGGGGGGCTATTAGATACGCAGTATTTT
cdr3_aa: CASSQNAGGLLDTQYF
d_call: TRBD2
v_call: TRBV4-3
j_call: TRBJ2-3
clone_size: -

cdr3_nt: TGTGCCAGCAGTTTATCCGGAGGATCGAAGGGCTACACCTTC
cdr3_aa: CASSLSGGSKGYTF
d_call: -
v_call: TRBV27
j_call: TRBJ1-2
clone_size: -

cdr3_nt: TGTGCCAGCAGCTCGGGACAGTGGGGTAACGTGAACACTGAAGCTTTCTTT
cdr3_aa: CASSSGQWGNVNTEAFF
d_call: TRBD1
v_call: TRBV9
j_call: TRBJ1-1
clone_size: -

cdr3_nt: TGTGCCAGTAGTATGTGGGGGCCAAATGAGCAGTTCTTC
cdr3_aa: CASSMWGPNEQFF
d_call: -
v_call: TRBV19
j_call: TRBJ2-1
clone_size: once

cdr3_nt: TGTGCCAGCAGTGAGCCCGGGACTCCCTACCCCACAGATACGCAGTATTTT
cdr3_aa: CASSEPGTPYPTDTQYF
d_call: -
v_call: TRBV6-1
j_call: TRBJ2-3
clone_size: -

cdr3_nt: TGTGCCAGCAGCCAAGATCCGGGGAGTAACTATGGCTACACCTTC
cdr3_aa: CASSQDPGSNYGYTF
d_call: -
v_call: TRBV3-1/TRBV3-2
j_call: TRBJ1-2
clone_size: -

cdr3_nt: TGCGCCAGCAGCTCGAGCGGGGGGAGGGCAGATACGCAGTATTTT
cdr3_aa: CASSSSGGRADTQYF
d_call: TRBD2
v_call: TRBV5-1
j_call: TRBJ2-3
clone_size: -

cdr3_nt: TGTGCCAGTAGTATCCCCACTAGCGGGGGGGGAGCGTACAATGAGCAGTTCTTC
cdr3_aa: CASSIPTSGGGAYNEQFF
d_call: TRBD2
v_call: TRBV19
j_call: TRBJ2-1
clone_size: -

cdr3_nt: TGTGCCAGCAGCTTAGTGGGACAGGGGAACACTGAAGCTTTCTTT
cdr3_aa: CASSLVGQGNTEAFF
d_call: TRBD1
v_call: TRBV11-3
j_call: TRBJ1-1
clone_size: -

cdr3_nt: TGTGCCAGCGGGGGACTGGCGGGACAGACCTATGGCTACACCTTC
cdr3_aa: CASGGLAGQTYGYTF
d_call: TRBD1
v_call: TRBV18
j_call: TRBJ1-2
clone_size: -

cdr3_nt: TGTGCCAGCAGCTCCTCGACTAGCGGGGGGGCAGGTGAGCAGTTCTTC
cdr3_aa: CASSSSTSGGAGEQFF
d_call: TRBD2
v_call: TRBV7-6
j_call: TRBJ2-1
clone_size: -

cdr3_nt: TGTGCTAGTGGTTTGGCGGAGTTCTATGGCTACACCTTC
cdr3_aa: CASGLAEFYGYTF
d_call: -
v_call: TRBV12-5
j_call: TRBJ1-2
clone_size: -

cdr3_nt: TGTGCCAGCGGAGACAGAACGGATTCACCCCTCCACTTT
cdr3_aa: CASGDRTDSPLHF
d_call: -
v_call: TRBV2
j_call: TRBJ1-6
clone_size: once

cdr3_nt: TGCGCCAGCAGCCAAGACAGGGGGCGCAATGAGCAGTTCTTC
cdr3_aa: CASSQDRGRNEQFF
d_call: TRBD1
v_call: TRBV4-3
j_call: TRBJ2-1
clone_size: -

cdr3_nt: TGTGCCAGCAGTTACTCGGGGATCAGGGATTCACCCCTCCACTTT
cdr3_aa: CASSYSGIRDSPLHF
d_call: -
v_call: TRBV6-6
j_call: TRBJ1-6
clone_size: -